This TCR beta chain was sequenced for a study of blood T cell repertoires in COVID-19. Study overall: From the United States, Italy and Spain came samples of acute and convalescent COVID-19.

The CDR3 is 15 residues long. Germline trimming cut 1 base from V and 7 bases from J; bases unmatched to any gene: 5. Germline CDR1 is SGHAT and CDR2 is FQNNGV. As originally analysed: Reference gene primer amplification gave nucleated cell count estimates. Using immunoSEQ multiplex PCR, the repertoire was profiled, and TCRdb retains in-frame clones only, with some absent. V and J calls and clone size are given by that table; D and trimming were obtained from the DNA. The sample contains over 60,000 clones, roughly 87% of which appear only once. The TCR comes from a woman of 80 years or more with acute or convalescent COVID-19. The rearrangement links TRBV11-2 to TRBJ2-7; 12 nucleotides align to TRBD2. The sequencing input was peripheral blood. The CDR3 protein is CASSLGLAGASEQYF. The CDR3 bases are TGTGCCAGCAGCTTAGGACTAGCGGGAGCGTCTGAGCAGTACTTC.